Each of the 10 T cell receptor beta chains below was sequenced from the same sample in a study of PD-L1 blockade in urothelial cancer. Here immunoSEQ multiplex PCR was the method, and the copy in TCRdb shows in-frame clones only, minus some. Of fewer than 45,000 clones in the sample, approximately 34% were seen once. Sample: tumor tissue, taken before atezolizumab (anti-PD-L1) treatment. These receptors were collected from a man aged 55 to 70 with urothelial cancer.

This clone was counted a few times. V gene TRBV11-3 combines with J gene TRBJ2-5, with TRBD2 matching over 8 bases. Germline V gene sequence: CDR1 SGHNT, CDR2 YENEEA. J gave up 5 bases and V 7 bases, and 12 bases lay outside the gene matches. The CDR3 loop spans 15 amino acids. CDR3 amino acids: CASTAQAGARETQYF. CDR3 coding DNA: TGTGCCAGCACCGCCCAAGCGGGAGCTCGGGAGACCCAGTACTTC.

The chain has TRBV2 and TRBJ1-5; D gene ambiguous. V was shortened by 6 bases and J by 6 bases, with 9 bases between the two germline ends. The CDR3 contains 12 residues. Germline assignment: CDR1 SNHLY and CDR2 FYNNEI. Here the CDR3 DNA reads TGTGCCAGCAGCTCTCCGGGTCAGCCCCAGCATTTT. It is translated as CASSSPGQPQHF.

This clone was detected a few times. The rearrangement links TRBV28 to TRBJ1-5, with a weak D call TRBD1 (5 bases). Germline V gives CDR1 MDHEN, CDR2 SYDVKM. The CDR3 runs 18 residues. Trimming shortened V by 2 bases and J by 0 bases, and 17 bases separated the two germline ends. The CDR3 region has the DNA TGTGCCAGCAGTTTAGGACTTAACGCGCAGGGTAGCAATCAGCCCCAGCATTTT. This encodes CASSLGLNAQGSNQPQHF.

This clone was counted at least ten times. This chain uses TRBV6-8 with TRBJ1-2; D possibly corresponds to TRBD1 (5 bases). From germline, CDR1 is MNHGY and CDR2 SAAAGT. Trimming cost V 2 bases and J 3 bases, with 10 bases left between them. The CDR3 length is 14 residues. CDR3 DNA sequence: TGTGCCAGCAGTTACAAGGGGATGGACTATGGCTACACCTTC. It yields the protein CASSYKGMDYGYTF.

The rearrangement uses TRBV11-3 and TRBJ1-3; D uncertain. The CDR3 runs to 14 residues. The V gene lost 5 bases and the J gene lost 7 bases, with 15 bases spanning the gap. Germline loops: CDR1 SGHNT, CDR2 YENEEA. In DNA form, the CDR3 reads TGTGCCAGCAGCCGAACCTCGGGTCGGAACACCATATATTTT. Amino acids: CASSRTSGRNTIYF.

This clone has more than one count but fewer than ten. This rearrangement joins TRBV29-1 to TRBJ2-5; 8 bases are a match to TRBD1. Germline V CDR1 and CDR2: SQVTM, ANQGSEA. V gave up 2 bases and J gave up 4 bases; unmatched junction bases: 9. This CDR3 is 15 amino acids long. This CDR3 is CSVELVRGLGETQYF. The CDR3 DNA sequence: TGCAGCGTTGAATTAGTCAGGGGGCTTGGAGAGACCCAGTACTTC.

The J gene is TRBJ1-6, the V gene TRBV18, with no clear D. Trimming took off 2 bases at V and 8 bases at J, with 10 bases between the two ends. CDR1 and CDR2 from the germline V gene are KGHSH and LQKENI. The CDR3 runs to 14 residues. The CDR3 spells CASSPTASYSPLHF. CDR3 bases: TGTGCCAGCTCACCAACAGCTTCGTATTCACCCCTCCACTTT. Together with reference TRBV18 and TRBJ1-6, the CDR3 gives the full variable domain: NAGVMQNPRHLVRRRGQEARLRCSPMKGHSHVYWYRQLPEEGLKFMVYLQKENIIDESGMPKERFSAEFPKEGPSILRIQQVVRGDSAAYFCASSPTASYSPLHFGNGTRLTVT.

This chain connects TRBV30 to TRBJ2-3, with no clear D. The CDR3 spans 12 residues. Germline assignment: CDR1 GTSNPN and CDR2 SVGIG (reference sequence). Between the trimmed V and J ends, which lost 1 base and 5 bases, there was a span of 7 bases. The CDR3 is CAWSGSLDTQYF. CDR3 DNA sequence: TGTGCCTGGAGTGGGTCCCTAGATACGCAGTATTTT.

The sample holds many counts of this clone. The gene calls are TRBV6-8 and TRBJ2-7, with D uncertain. Germline V gene lookup returns CDR1 MNHGY and CDR2 SAAAGT. V was pared by 1 base and J by 5 bases, with 6 bases between. This CDR3 spans 12 amino acids. CDR3: CASSYLGNEQYF. CDR3 DNA sequence: TGTGCCAGCAGTTACTTGGGCAACGAGCAGTACTTC.

The chain joins TRBV30 to TRBJ1-2; 10 bases fit TRBD1. The CDR3 is 13 residues long. V lost 8 bases to trimming and J lost 0 bases; unmatched junction nucleotides: 3. CDR1 and CDR2 (germline): GTSNPN, SVGIG (reference sequence). The CDR3 loop is CARDRGANYGYTF. In DNA form, the CDR3 reads TGTGCCAGGGACAGGGGAGCTAACTATGGCTACACCTTC.